The clone carrying this TCR beta chain was detected only a few times. Its antigen is undetermined. The data derive from a study of radiotherapy plus CTLA-4 blockade in lung cancer. TCRdb keeps only in-frame clones here, not all; method: immunoSEQ multiplex PCR. This sample yields tens of thousands of clones, of which about 70% are seen a single time; 8.5% to 9% belongs to the top ten. Whole-study results and caveats: Interferon-beta and early blood T cell clone dynamics reportedly predicted response best.

Here the sequenced sample was peripheral blood, taken from a patient treated with radiotherapy plus ipilimumab. The receptor was derived from a human donor with non-small cell lung cancer who had stable disease on radiotherapy plus ipilimumab.

The CDR3 DNA reads as TGCAGCGTTGGAGAGACAGGCACTGAAGCTTTCTTT. Translated: CSVGETGTEAFF. The genes are TRBV29-1 and TRBJ1-1; a possible D gene is TRBD1 (6 bases). V was trimmed by 4 bases and J by 4 bases, leaving 10 bases between them. The CDR3 totals 12 residues. Germline-derived CDR1 and CDR2 are SQVTM and ANQGSEA.